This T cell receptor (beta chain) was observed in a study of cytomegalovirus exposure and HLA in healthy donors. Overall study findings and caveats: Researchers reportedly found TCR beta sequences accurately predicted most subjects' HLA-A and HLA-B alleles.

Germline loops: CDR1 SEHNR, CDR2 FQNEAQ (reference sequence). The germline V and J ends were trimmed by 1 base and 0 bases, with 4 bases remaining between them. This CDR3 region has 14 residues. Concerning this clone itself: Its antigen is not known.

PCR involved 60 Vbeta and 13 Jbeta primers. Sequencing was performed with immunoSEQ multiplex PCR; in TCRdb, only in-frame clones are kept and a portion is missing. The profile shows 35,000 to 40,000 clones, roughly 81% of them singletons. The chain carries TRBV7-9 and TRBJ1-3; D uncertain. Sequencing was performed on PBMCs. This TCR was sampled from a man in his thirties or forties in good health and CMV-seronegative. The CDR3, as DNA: TGTGCCAGCAGCTTAGTCTACTCTGGAAACACCATATATTTT. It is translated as CASSLVYSGNTIYF.